Shown below are 25 T cell receptor beta chains from a single sample sequenced in a study of identifying expanded T cells in peripheral blood. Assay: immunoSEQ multiplex PCR; the TCRdb copy retains only in-frame clones and omits some. This sample has around 90,000 clones, with around 88% found just once. The sequenced sample consisted of blood. The receptors shown here come from a person aged 18 to 70 in good health.

The chain joins TRBV6-1 to TRBJ1-5; D may be TRBD1 (5 bases). V lost 6 bases and J lost 1, with 7 bases in between. The germline V gene has CDR1 MNHNS and CDR2 SASEGT. CDR3 size: 13 residues. In nucleotides, the CDR3 is TGTGCCAGCAGCCGGGACAGCAATCAGCCCCAGCATTTT. This sequence encodes CASSRDSNQPQHF.

The chain is built from TRBV27 and TRBJ1-4; TRBD1 matches at 12 bases. The CDR3 has 18 amino acids. V lost 6 bases, J lost 4 bases, and 12 bases stayed unmatched. Germline CDR1 is MNHEY and CDR2 is SMNVEV (reference sequence). The DNA of the CDR3 is TGTGCCAGCAGACCCGGGGACAGGGGGCTCAAATTTAATGAAAAACTGTTTTTT. The encoded protein is CASRPGDRGLKFNEKLFF.

V usage is TRBV9 and J usage is TRBJ2-1, with D possibly TRBD2 on 6 matching bases. The CDR3 covers 15 residues. V was cut by 0 bases and J by 0 bases, with 7 bases left in between. Germline V gene data show CDR1 as SGDLS and CDR2 as YYNGEE. In nucleotides, the CDR3 is TGTGCCAGCAGCGTAGTCGGGAGCTCCTACAATGAGCAGTTCTTC. Translating it yields CASSVVGSSYNEQFF. Complete variable domain (other parts from reference TRBV9 and TRBJ2-1): DSGVTQTPKHLITATGQRVTLRCSPRSGDLSVYWYQQSLDQGLQFLIQYYNGEERAKGNILERFSAQQFPDLHSELNLSSLELGDSALYFCASSVVGSSYNEQFFGPGTRLTVL.

The chain recombines TRBV7-9 with TRBJ1-5; D is perhaps TRBD1 (6 bases). The CDR3 is made up of 13 amino acids. CDR1 SEHNR and CDR2 FQNEAQ come from the germline V gene (reference sequence). V lost 5 bases to trimming and J lost 7 bases, with 12 bases between them. For the CDR3, the DNA is TGTGCCAGCAGCCTACAGGGCGGGCAGCCCCAGCATTTT. Translated: CASSLQGGQPQHF.

This clone occurred a few times. This chain uses TRBV6-6 with TRBJ1-5; 7 nucleotides line up with TRBD1. CDR1 and CDR2 (germline): MNHNY, SVGAGI (reference sequence). This CDR3 region has 14 residues. V was clipped by 10 bases and J by 1 base; unmatched bases: 7. CDR3 nucleotides: TGTGCCACCCGAGGGACAGTGAGCAATCAGCCCCAGCATTTT. Translation: CATRGTVSNQPQHF.

The rearrangement links TRBV27 to TRBJ1-2, with D possibly TRBD1 on 6 matching bases. V was clipped by 5 bases and J by 5 bases, with 12 bases between them. The CDR3 spans 13 residues. Per the germline V gene, CDR1 is MNHEY and CDR2 is SMNVEV (reference sequence). CDR3 coding DNA: TGTGCCAGCAGTCCAGGGGACGGATATGGCTACACCTTC. It codes for CASSPGDGYGYTF.

The rearrangement links TRBV7-3 to TRBJ2-1; 14 bases are shared with TRBD2. The CDR3 spans 16 residues. V shed 5 bases, J shed 7 bases, and the junction held 7 bases outside the gene matches. Germline V lookup: CDR1 SGHTA, CDR2 FQGTGA. The DNA for the CDR3 is TGTGCCAGCAGCCAGACCGGGACTAGCGGGAGAAATGAGCAGTTCTTC. This translates into CASSQTGTSGRNEQFF.

This clone was seen more than once but under ten times. DNA for the CDR3: TGCGCCAGCAGCGACGGCCACTATGGCTACACCTTC. It codes for CASSDGHYGYTF. V is TRBV5-1 and J is TRBJ1-2; D is unclear. CDR3 length equals 12 residues. Germline lookup yields CDR1 SGHRS and CDR2 YFSETQ. V lost 4 bases and J 3 bases, leaving 7 bases between the germline ends.

This clone has just one count. V gene TRBV7-8 combines with J gene TRBJ2-7, with unresolved D. V was clipped by 1 base and J by 2 bases, with 12 bases between them. Germline V gene lookup returns CDR1 SGHVS and CDR2 FQNEAQ. CDR3 length equals 15 residues. In DNA form, the CDR3 reads TGTGCCAGCAGCTTAGGTCTGGGTGGGCCCTACGAGCAGTACTTC. This gives the protein CASSLGLGGPYEQYF.

The V call is TRBV28, the J call TRBJ2-1; D might be TRBD1 (6 bases). Trimming cost V 4 bases and J 6 bases, with 22 bases left between them. CDR1 and CDR2 (germline): MDHEN, SYDVKM. CDR3 length equals 17 residues. CDR3 region: CASSSDLRGRALNEQFF. The CDR3 DNA is TGTGCCAGCAGTTCCGATCTCAGGGGTAGGGCACTCAATGAGCAGTTCTTC.

CDR3 DNA: TGTGCCAGCTCACCAGGGTCTAATGAAAAACTGTTTTTT. Translation: CASSPGSNEKLFF. The chain employs TRBV18 and TRBJ1-4; the D is unclear. Trimming shortened V by 2 bases and J by 3 bases, and 4 bases separated the two germline ends. The CDR3 spans 13 residues. In germline, CDR1 is KGHSH, CDR2 LQKENI.

The V and J genes are TRBV12-5 and TRBJ2-3; weak D call: TRBD2 (6 bases). CDR3 length equals 15 residues. V shed 5 bases and J shed 6 bases, with 18 bases lying between them. Germline V gives CDR1 LGHNT, CDR2 FRNRAP. CDR3 loop: CASGPRGGPLDTQYF. CDR3 DNA sequence: TGTGCTAGTGGTCCCCGGGGAGGCCCCTTGGATACGCAGTATTTT. Full variable domain (missing parts from reference TRBV12-5 and TRBJ2-3): DARVTQTPRHKVTEMGQEVTMRCQPILGHNTVFWYRQTMMQGLELLAYFRNRAPLDDSGMPKDRFSAEMPDATLATLKIQPSEPRDSAVYFCASGPRGGPLDTQYFGPGTRLTVL.

The genes are TRBV5-5 and TRBJ2-7; the D gene is possibly TRBD1 (5 bases). The CDR3 runs to 14 residues. V shed 4 bases and J shed 0 bases, with 11 bases lying between them. The germline V gene encodes CDR1 SGHKS and CDR2 YYEKEE (reference sequence). The CDR3 is CASSPDIYSYEQYF. DNA of the CDR3: TGTGCCAGCAGCCCGGACATTTACTCCTACGAGCAGTACTTC.

This clone was recorded a few times. The rearrangement links TRBV4-1 to TRBJ2-2, with D tentatively TRBD1 or TRBD2 (5 bases each). This CDR3 is 14 amino acids long. V was shortened by 4 bases and J by 4 bases, with 10 bases between the two germline ends. Per the germline V gene, CDR1 is MGHRA and CDR2 is YSYEKL. The CDR3 here is CASSRQGVTGELFF. The CDR3 coding sequence is TGCGCCAGCAGCCGGCAGGGAGTCACCGGGGAGCTGTTTTTT.

The chain combines TRBV5-1 with TRBJ2-7, with D maybe TRBD2 (5 bases). Germline CDR1 reads SGHRS; CDR2 reads YFSETQ. Trimming shortened V by 1 base and J by 2 bases, and 13 bases separated the two germline ends. This CDR3 comprises 15 residues. The CDR3 loop is CASSLYGGPTYEQYF. CDR3 in DNA: TGCGCCAGCAGCTTGTACGGCGGGCCGACCTACGAGCAGTACTTC.

This clone was seen once. The rearrangement uses TRBV2 and TRBJ1-1, with 8 positions matching TRBD1. This CDR3 spans 14 amino acids. Germline V CDR1 and CDR2: SNHLY, FYNNEI. V trimming: 7 bases; J trimming: 2 bases; junction bases outside the gene matches: 6. The CDR3 DNA follows: TGTGCCAGCAAGACGACAGGGGAAAACACTGAAGCTTTCTTT. This gives the protein CASKTTGENTEAFF.

The chain uses TRBV19 and TRBJ1-1, with D unresolved. Germline CDR1 LNHDA, CDR2 SQIVND (reference sequence). The CDR3 covers 15 residues. V lost 5 bases and J lost 5, with 18 bases in between. CDR3 DNA sequence: TGTGCCAGTAGTGCCCCACATGGAGGAGCTACTGAAGCTTTCTTT. Protein sequence: CASSAPHGGATEAFF.

The gene calls are TRBV5-4 and TRBJ2-5; D possibly corresponds to TRBD2 (6 bases). The CDR3 totals 15 residues. In germline, CDR1 is SGHNT, CDR2 YYREEE (reference sequence). V gave up 4 bases and J gave up 4 bases, with 17 bases separating them. The CDR3 region is CASSLVGRRGETQYF. DNA for the CDR3: TGTGCCAGCAGCCTGGTGGGGAGGAGAGGAGAGACCCAGTACTTC.

The CDR3 spells CASSYAGSSYEQYF. CDR3 nucleotide sequence: TGTGCCAGCTCTTATGCCGGGAGCTCCTACGAGCAGTACTTC. The chain links TRBV18 to TRBJ2-7; the D gene is possibly TRBD2 (6 bases). Looked up from germline, CDR1 is KGHSH and CDR2 is LQKENI. The V end was cut by 6 bases, the J end by 0 bases, with 12 bases between. The CDR3 totals 14 residues.

J is TRBJ1-5 and V is TRBV19, with 7 bases lining up with TRBD1. Germline CDR1 is LNHDA and CDR2 is SQIVND (reference sequence). The CDR3 totals 16 residues. V lost 2 bases to trimming and J lost 5 bases; unmatched junction nucleotides: 9. The CDR3, as DNA: TGTGCCAGTAGTATACCCGGGACAGTAAGCGATCAGCCCCAGCATTTT. It specifies CASSIPGTVSDQPQHF.

V usage is TRBV21-1 and J usage is TRBJ2-3; TRBD1 was called by the table and not checked on the DNA. TRBV21-1 counts as a pseudogene. This CDR3 has 15 residues. The CDR3 DNA sequence: TGTGCCAGCACCAACGGGACACCTCTCACAGATACGCAGTATTTT. Translated: CASTNGTPLTDTQYF.

In DNA form, the CDR3 reads TGTGCCAGCAGTGACGCCTGGGGACAGGGGGCGAGCGAGCAGTACTTC. The encoded protein is CASSDAWGQGASEQYF. The chain joins TRBV6-1 to TRBJ2-7; 12 bases align to TRBD1. The CDR3 spans 16 residues. CDR1 and CDR2 from the germline V gene are MNHNS and SASEGT. V dropped 3 bases and J dropped 6; count of bases not matched to a gene: 9.

This clone was detected once. CDR3 nucleotide sequence: TGTGCCAGCAGTGAATCGGCAGGGGGGAATTCACCCCTCCACTTT. Amino acids: CASSESAGGNSPLHF. This chain links TRBV25-1 with TRBJ1-6; 7 bases line up with TRBD1. With V trimmed by 1 base and J by 7 bases, 4 bases remained unmatched. The CDR3 consists of 15 residues. In germline, CDR1 is MGHDK, CDR2 SYGVNS.

The chain recombines TRBV10-2 with TRBJ2-2; 8 bases map to TRBD1. This CDR3 has 16 amino acids. Losses at the gene ends were 3 bases for V and 5 bases for J; bases not matched to a gene: 8. Germline values: CDR1 WSHSY, CDR2 SAAADI. CDR3 sequence (DNA): TGCGCCAGCAGTGACCTGACAGGGGTGGGTACCGGGGAGCTGTTTTTT. It encodes CASSDLTGVGTGELFF.

The J gene is TRBJ2-1, the V gene TRBV27; D remains unclear. Germline V lookup: CDR1 MNHEY, CDR2 SMNVEV (reference sequence). Trimming removed 4 bases at V and 8 bases at J, with 21 bases between. The CDR3 runs 16 residues. The DNA for the CDR3 is TGTGCCAGCAGTTCCCCGATTCCCTATTCTCGGGATGAGCAGTTCTTC. This encodes CASSSPIPYSRDEQFF.